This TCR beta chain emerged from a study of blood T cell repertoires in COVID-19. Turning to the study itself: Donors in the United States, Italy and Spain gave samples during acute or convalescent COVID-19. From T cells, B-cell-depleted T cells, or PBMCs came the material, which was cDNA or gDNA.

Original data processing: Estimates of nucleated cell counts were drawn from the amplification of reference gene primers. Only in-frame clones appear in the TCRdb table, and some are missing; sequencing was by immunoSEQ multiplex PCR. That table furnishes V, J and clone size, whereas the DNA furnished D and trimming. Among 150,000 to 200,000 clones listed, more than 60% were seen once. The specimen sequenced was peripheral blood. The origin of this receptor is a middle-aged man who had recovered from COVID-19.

In DNA form, the CDR3 reads TGTGCCAGCAGCGCCGGACAGGGCTATAACACTGAAGCTTTCTTT. This codes for CASSAGQGYNTEAFF. The chain has TRBV7-9 and TRBJ1-1; 8 bases match TRBD1. Germline V gives CDR1 SEHNR, CDR2 FQNEAQ (reference sequence). The CDR3 consists of 15 residues. V lost 5 bases to trimming and J lost 2 bases; unmatched junction nucleotides: 7.